This passage covers 5 T cell receptor beta chains from one sample sequenced in a study of T cell responses to AZD1222 COVID-19 vaccine. The method was immunoSEQ multiplex PCR; TCRdb's version includes in-frame clones alone and lacks a portion of them. The sample has about 120,000 clones, 75% to 90% seen once. The sequences come from peripheral blood, collected on day 0 of MenACWY control vaccination. The receptors here all came from an adult in good health.

The chain is built from TRBV12-3 or TRBV12-4 and TRBJ1-2, with a possible D match to TRBD1 (6 bases). CDR3 size: 12 residues. V lost 5 bases and J lost 8, with 12 bases in between. This CDR3 is CASSETGSGYTF. Written as DNA, the CDR3 is TGTGCCAGCAGTGAAACAGGGTCCGGCTACACCTTC.

The rearrangement joins TRBV7-9 to TRBJ1-2; 8 bases align to TRBD1. The ends lost 4 bases at V and 4 bases at J; junction bases unmatched: 2. Looked up from germline, CDR1 is SEHNR and CDR2 is FQNEAQ (reference sequence). This CDR3 is built from 13 residues. The CDR3 sequence: CASSSGGSYGYTF. The CDR3, as DNA: TGTGCCAGCAGCTCAGGGGGCAGCTATGGCTACACCTTC. Combining the CDR3 with reference TRBV7-9 and TRBJ1-2 gives the whole variable domain DTGVSQNPRHKITKRGQNVTFRCDPISEHNRLYWYRQTLGQGPEFLTYFQNEAQLEKSRLLSDRFSAERPKGSFSTLEIQRTEQGDSAMYLCASSSGGSYGYTFGSGTRLTVV.

V usage is TRBV11-3 and J usage is TRBJ2-7; D may be TRBD2 (5 bases). V was clipped by 0 bases and J by 5 bases, with 14 bases between them. Germline CDR1 SGHNT, CDR2 YENEEA. This CDR3 has 15 amino acids. CDR3 sequence (DNA): TGTGCCAGCAGCTTAGAGAACCGCGTGAGGGACGAGCAGTACTTC. The encoded protein is CASSLENRVRDEQYF.

The chain is built from TRBV10-3 and TRBJ2-1; weak D call: TRBD1 (5 bases). CDR1 ENHRY and CDR2 SYGVKD come from the germline V gene. This CDR3 is built from 13 residues. Trimming removed 8 bases from V and 5 bases from J, with 13 bases in between. The chain's CDR3 is CAIEADTDNEQFF. The CDR3 DNA sequence: TGTGCCATCGAGGCGGACACCGACAATGAGCAGTTCTTC.

The CDR3 DNA follows: TGTGCCAGCAGCTTGGAGAACAGGGGGCAGGGTGAAAAACTGTTTTTT. It translates to CASSLENRGQGEKLFF. The chain has TRBV5-4 and TRBJ1-4; the match to TRBD1 covers 9 bases. Trimming removed 0 bases from V and 7 bases from J; junction bases left unmatched: 7. The V gene's germline CDR1 is SGHNT and CDR2 YYREEE (reference sequence). This CDR3 has 16 residues.